This T cell receptor (beta chain) was obtained from a study of blood T cell repertoires in COVID-19. Study details: Acute and convalescent COVID-19 specimens originated in the United States, Italy and Spain. PBMCs, B-cell-depleted T cells, or T cells provided the cDNA or gDNA that made up the material.

Authors' processing steps: By means of reference gene primer amplification, nucleated cell counts were estimated. Assay: immunoSEQ multiplex PCR; the TCRdb copy retains only in-frame clones and omits some. V, J and clone size reflect that table, while D and trimming were determined from the DNA. The sample lists roughly 480,000 clones, 89% occurring once. Germline-derived CDR1 and CDR2 are SGHKS and YYEKEE (reference sequence). The CDR3 extends over 13 amino acids. The V end was cut by 2 bases, the J end by 5 bases, with 8 bases between. This rearrangement joins TRBV5-5 to TRBJ1-5, with D perhaps TRBD1 (5 bases). What was sequenced was peripheral blood. The source is a man aged 18 to 29 with COVID-19, enrolled during active disease. This chain's CDR3 is CASSLGGDQPQHF. CDR3 DNA: TGTGCCAGCAGCTTAGGAGGGGATCAGCCCCAGCATTTT.